This T cell receptor (beta chain) was profiled in a study of shared clonotypes between healthy human individuals. This clone was seen a single time. Its antigen is still unknown. The CDR3 spans 13 residues. Trimming cost V 6 bases and J 5 bases, with 13 bases left between them. Germline V CDR1 and CDR2: SGHTA, FQGNSA. The authors ran the assay at deep level. Genomic DNA belonging to each subset was distributed in equal measure over several immunoSEQ plates. Clones were read by immunoSEQ multiplex PCR, and TCRdb kept only the in-frame ones, dropping some. The sample contains 2 million to 2.5 million clones, 95% of which appear only once. Study results and caveats: Few donors limited the genetic and exposure-history diversity represented.

The clonotype originates from a man younger than 35 in good health. The material sequenced was naive CD4+ T cells sorted from blood. Subset reported: CD45RA+ positively selected. The J gene is TRBJ2-5, the V gene TRBV7-2; D is perhaps TRBD1 (6 bases). The CDR3 here is CASRGASRETQYF. DNA for the CDR3: TGTGCCAGCAGGGGGGCATCGAGGGAGACCCAGTACTTC.